The 28 T cell receptor beta chains presented below share a single source sample, sequenced in a study of T cell responses to AZD1222 COVID-19 vaccine. Repertoires were generated with immunoSEQ multiplex PCR, while TCRdb's copy carries only in-frame clones and drops some. Here the sample spans about 84,000 clones, 85% to 95% being singletons. The sequencing used peripheral blood, collected 28 days after the second AZD1222 dose. The source of these receptors is an adult who received the AZD1222 COVID-19 vaccine.

V usage is TRBV7-9 and J usage is TRBJ2-2; 12 nucleotides align to TRBD2. This CDR3 contains 17 residues. The V and J ends lost 1 base and 3 bases, in that order; junction bases with no gene match: 3. CDR1 is SEHNR, CDR2 FQNEAQ, per germline (reference sequence). CDR3 in amino acids: CASSLGGLAGYTGELFF. CDR3 nucleotide sequence: TGTGCCAGCAGCTTAGGAGGACTAGCGGGGTACACCGGGGAGCTGTTTTTT.

The chain links TRBV19 to TRBJ2-1; D may be TRBD1 (6 bases). V was trimmed by 0 bases and J by 2 bases, leaving 8 bases between them. Germline loops: CDR1 LNHDA, CDR2 SQIVND (reference sequence). This CDR3 has 15 amino acids. The CDR3 DNA follows: TGTGCCAGTAGTATAGAAGGACAGCCCTACAATGAGCAGTTCTTC. This codes for CASSIEGQPYNEQFF.

This chain joins TRBV14 and TRBJ1-4; D might be TRBD1 (6 bases). The V gene lost 4 bases and the J gene lost 0 bases, with 18 bases spanning the gap. The CDR3 extends over 18 amino acids. Germline loops: CDR1 SGHDN, CDR2 FVKESK. The CDR3 region is CASSLSGTSLTTNEKLFF. CDR3 nucleotides: TGTGCCAGCAGCCTCTCCGGGACAAGTCTAACAACTAATGAAAAACTGTTTTTT.

This clone was recorded once. The V call is TRBV7-2, the J call TRBJ2-5; the match to TRBD2 covers 7 bases. V lost 6 bases and J lost 1; bases outside the gene matches: 5. This CDR3 is 14 amino acids long. Germline lookup yields CDR1 SGHTA and CDR2 FQGNSA. The CDR3 here is CASRKIAGQETQYF. Here the CDR3 DNA reads TGTGCCAGCAGAAAAATAGCGGGCCAAGAGACCCAGTACTTC.

The V and J genes are TRBV28 and TRBJ1-1; 8 bases match TRBD1. From germline, CDR1 is MDHEN and CDR2 SYDVKM. The CDR3 contains 16 residues. V trimming: 5 bases; J trimming: 3 bases; junction bases outside the gene matches: 11. CDR3 sequence: CASSPPGRGPYTEAFF. The DNA of the CDR3 is TGTGCCAGCAGTCCGCCGGGCAGGGGGCCGTACACTGAAGCTTTCTTT.

The rearrangement links TRBV5-4 to TRBJ1-2; possible D gene TRBD1, 6 bases. V lost 4 bases and J lost 8, with 15 bases in between. This CDR3 contains 13 residues. Germline V gene lookup returns CDR1 SGHNT and CDR2 YYREEE (reference sequence). The CDR3 DNA is TGTGCCAGCAGCCACAGGGACATTGGGGGCTACACCTTC. Its translation: CASSHRDIGGYTF.

The chain joins TRBV7-6 to TRBJ2-6; no clear D gene. Per the germline V gene, CDR1 is SGHVS and CDR2 is FNYEAQ. The CDR3 has 18 amino acids. V shed 5 bases and J shed 0 bases, with 17 bases lying between them. The CDR3 DNA follows: TGTGCCAGCAGCGTGCTCGTCCAGAGGCTCTCTGGGGCCAACGTCCTGACTTTC. Translated, it gives CASSVLVQRLSGANVLTF.

The chain joins TRBV19 to TRBJ1-1; the match to TRBD1 covers 7 bases. Germline CDR1 LNHDA, CDR2 SQIVND (reference sequence). This CDR3 is 16 amino acids long. With 2 bases clipped from V and 9 bases from J, the junction kept 15 bases outside the gene matches. The CDR3 bases are TGTGCCAGTAGTATAAAGCGACAGGGCGGTCGGAGAAAAGCTTTCTTT. Its protein product is CASSIKRQGGRRKAFF.

V gene TRBV5-4 combines with J gene TRBJ2-7, with TRBD2 matching over 11 bases. The CDR3 sequence is 17 residues long. CDR1 and CDR2 from the germline V gene are SGHNT and YYREEE (reference sequence). Trimming took 0 bases from V and 3 from J; bases not matched to a gene: 8. As DNA, the CDR3 is TGTGCCAGCAGCTTGGTTTTACTAGCGGGAGTTGGCTACGAGCAGTACTTC. It translates to CASSLVLLAGVGYEQYF.

The V and J genes are TRBV19 and TRBJ2-7; 10 positions match TRBD2. This CDR3 is 15 amino acids long. The V gene end was trimmed by 5 bases and the J gene end by 1 base; junction bases not matched to a gene: 5. The germline V gene encodes CDR1 LNHDA and CDR2 SQIVND (reference sequence). CDR3 amino acids: CASSGPGLASYEQYF. CDR3 nucleotide sequence: TGTGCCAGTAGTGGACCGGGACTAGCGTCCTACGAGCAGTACTTC. Drawing the rest from reference TRBV19 and TRBJ2-7, the complete variable domain is DGGITQSPKYLFRKEGQNVTLSCEQNLNHDAMYWYRQDPGQGLRLIYYSQIVNDFQKGDIAEGYSVSREKKESFPLTVTSAQKNPTAFYLCASSGPGLASYEQYFGPGTRLTVT.

The chain has TRBV28 and TRBJ1-2; D remains unclear. The germline gives CDR1 MDHEN, CDR2 SYDVKM. Deletions cut 6 bases from V and 7 bases from J, with 15 bases between. CDR3 length: 13 amino acids. CDR3 amino acids: CASSPDRGAGYTF. The CDR3 DNA reads TGTGCCAGCAGCCCCGACCGGGGAGCTGGCTACACCTTC.

This chain links TRBV19 with TRBJ1-4; D is undetermined. CDR3 length equals 14 residues. Between the trimmed V and J ends, which lost 1 base and 5 bases, there was a span of 8 bases. The germline gives CDR1 LNHDA, CDR2 SQIVND (reference sequence). CDR3: CASSIVKENEKLFF. In DNA, the CDR3 is TGTGCCAGTAGTATAGTGAAGGAAAATGAAAAACTGTTTTTT.

This chain connects TRBV2 to TRBJ1-1; the D gene is possibly TRBD1 (5 bases). Germline V gene lookup returns CDR1 SNHLY and CDR2 FYNNEI. V gave up 9 bases and J gave up 4 bases, with 15 bases separating them. The CDR3 is 13 residues long. The CDR3 DNA follows: TGTGCCAGTTACGGAGCTAGGGGCACTGAAGCTTTCTTT. Its translation is CASYGARGTEAFF.

V is TRBV29-1 and J is TRBJ2-4, with unresolved D. Germline V CDR1 and CDR2: SQVTM, ANQGSEA. Trimming stripped 6 bases from V and 6 bases from J, with 15 bases between. The CDR3 length is 13 residues. The DNA for the CDR3 is TGCAGCGTCGGCTTAGTGATGGGAAACATTCAGTACTTC. Translation: CSVGLVMGNIQYF.

This chain's CDR3 is CASSDSTYGYTF. The CDR3 DNA follows: TGCGCCAGCTCGGACTCGACCTATGGCTACACCTTC. This sequence joins TRBV5-1 and TRBJ1-2; D ambiguous. The V end lost 7 bases, the J end lost 4 bases, and 11 bases lay between the germline ends. Germline CDR1 SGHRS, CDR2 YFSETQ. The CDR3 is 12 residues long.

This clone has a handful of counts. The genes are TRBV5-6 and TRBJ1-6; 8 nucleotides match TRBD1. Trimming removed 4 bases from V and 8 bases from J; junction bases left unmatched: 5. The CDR3 spans 14 residues. The germline V gene encodes CDR1 SGHDT and CDR2 YYEEEE. CDR3 bases: TGTGCCAGCAGCCGGACAGGGTTGGATTCACCCCTCCACTTT. The encoded protein is CASSRTGLDSPLHF. Using reference TRBV5-6 and TRBJ1-6 for the parts outside the CDR3, the full variable domain is DAGVTQSPTHLIKTRGQQVTLRCSPKSGHDTVSWYQQALGQGPQFIFQYYEEEERQRGNFPDRFSGHQFPNYSSELNVNALLLGDSALYLCASSRTGLDSPLHFGNGTRLTVT.

The chain couples TRBV4-2 to TRBJ2-1; 9 bases map to TRBD2. Per germline, CDR1 LGHNA and CDR2 YNFKEQ. The CDR3 length is 17 residues. J gave up 2 bases and V 3 bases, and 8 bases lay outside the gene matches. The CDR3 is CASSHRTLAGPYNEQFF. CDR3 in DNA: TGTGCCAGCAGCCACCGGACTCTAGCGGGGCCCTACAATGAGCAGTTCTTC.

The rearrangement links TRBV10-1 to TRBJ2-4; D not resolved. CDR1 and CDR2 from the germline V gene are WNHNN and SYGVQD (reference sequence). V lost 2 bases and J lost 1, with 6 bases in between. The CDR3 spans 14 residues. For the CDR3, the DNA is TGCGCCAGCAGTGAGGGTACGGCCAAAAACATTCAGTACTTC. It codes for CASSEGTAKNIQYF.

The chain recombines TRBV30 with TRBJ2-7; 7 bases map to TRBD2. The CDR3 consists of 13 residues. V shed 4 bases and J 7 bases; nucleotides not matched to a gene: 10. CDR1 is GTSNPN, CDR2 SVGIG, per germline (reference sequence). The chain's CDR3 is CAWNLAEGREQYF. The DNA of the CDR3 is TGTGCCTGGAATCTAGCGGAGGGAAGGGAGCAGTACTTC. The full variable domain, completed using reference TRBV30 and TRBJ2-7, is SQTIHQWPATLVQPVGSPLSLECTVEGTSNPNLYWYRQAAGRGLQLLFYSVGIGQISSEVPQNLSASRPQDRQFILSSKKLLLSDSGFYLCAWNLAEGREQYFGPGTRLTVT.

This clone appeared a few times. The chain uses TRBV4-2 and TRBJ1-4, with 7 bases lining up with TRBD1. Unmatched junction bases numbered 11, after V lost 3 bases and J lost 7 bases. CDR3 size: 16 residues. The germline gives CDR1 LGHNA, CDR2 YNFKEQ. This chain's CDR3 is CASSQNSRGTGEKLFF. DNA for the CDR3: TGTGCCAGCAGCCAGAATAGCAGGGGGACCGGTGAAAAACTGTTTTTT.

V usage is TRBV5-1 and J usage is TRBJ1-4; perhaps TRBD1 as D (5 bases). The CDR3 has 14 residues. Germline V gene sequence: CDR1 SGHRS, CDR2 YFSETQ. Trimming took 4 bases from V and 4 from J, leaving 11 bases between them. The CDR3 here is CASSTRDLNEKLFF. CDR3 nucleotide sequence: TGCGCCAGCAGCACCCGGGACCTTAATGAAAAACTGTTTTTT.

This rearrangement joins TRBV21-1 to TRBJ1-5; the table's D call of TRBD1 was not tested on the DNA. TRBV21-1 is a known pseudogene. This CDR3 spans 16 amino acids. The CDR3 DNA reads TGTGCCAGCAGTCCTCCGGGACAGGCAAGCAATCAGCCCCAGCATTTT. Its protein product is CASSPPGQASNQPQHF.

This chain joins TRBV7-3 and TRBJ2-1, with 10 bases identical to TRBD2. The germline CDR1 and CDR2 sequences are SGHTA and FQGTGA. V gave up 2 bases and J gave up 7 bases; unmatched junction bases: 5. There are 15 residues in the CDR3. Here the CDR3 DNA reads TGTGCCAGCAGCTTATGGGGGACTAGCGTTAATGAGCAGTTCTTC. Translation gives CASSLWGTSVNEQFF.

The genes are TRBV11-2 and TRBJ2-7; perhaps D is TRBD1 or TRBD2 (5 bases each). The germline V gene encodes CDR1 SGHAT and CDR2 FQNNGV. V was pared by 5 bases and J by 0 bases, with 20 bases between. This CDR3 is 17 amino acids long. The DNA of the CDR3 is TGTGCCAGCAGCCCCCGGGACGTGCTCTTAACCTCCTACGAGCAGTACTTC. It translates to CASSPRDVLLTSYEQYF.

The rearrangement uses TRBV10-3 and TRBJ2-3, with D hard to call. The CDR3 extends over 14 amino acids. Trimming removed 4 bases from V and 0 bases from J, with 8 bases in between. CDR1 is ENHRY and CDR2 is SYGVKD in the germline V gene. The CDR3 protein is CAISGWQSTDTQYF. The CDR3 nucleotides read TGTGCCATCAGTGGATGGCAGAGCACAGATACGCAGTATTTT.

The CDR3 here is CASSTRQGADIQYF. Written as DNA, the CDR3 is TGTGCCAGCAGCACCCGACAGGGGGCAGACATTCAGTACTTC. The chain has TRBV13 and TRBJ2-4, with 10 nucleotides matching TRBD1. Germline CDR1 and CDR2: PRHDT and FYEKMQ (reference sequence). J was trimmed by 8 bases and V by 5 bases; bases with no gene match: 6. The CDR3 spans 14 residues.

The chain couples TRBV24-1 to TRBJ2-3; D remains unclear. V was trimmed by 8 bases and J by 0 bases, leaving 11 bases between them. The V gene's germline CDR1 is KGHDR and CDR2 SFDVKD. This CDR3 has 14 residues. As DNA, the CDR3 is TGTGCCACCAATCCGACGGATAGCACAGATACGCAGTATTTT. Protein: CATNPTDSTDTQYF.

The chain recombines TRBV5-4 with TRBJ2-1; D is undetermined. Germline CDR1 is SGHNT and CDR2 is YYREEE (reference sequence). The CDR3 is 15 residues long. The germline V and J ends were trimmed by 0 bases and 5 bases, with 12 bases remaining between them. CDR3 residues: CASSLEEGPDNEQFF. CDR3 coding DNA: TGTGCCAGCAGCTTGGAAGAAGGACCCGACAATGAGCAGTTCTTC.